Each of the 27 T cell receptor beta chains below was sequenced from the same sample in a study of blood T cell repertoires in COVID-19 (dated by TCRdb to 2020 to 2022). Libraries were prepared through the immunoSEQ multiplex PCR assay. Sourced from immuneACCESS, this table was stored by TCRdb with only in-frame sequences that have V and J called. A share of the clones is absent; for the studies checked, an unresolved V gene accounts for under half, and the remainder has no known explanation. For this sample there are 70,000 to 75,000 clones; more than 90% appear just once. Approximately 9% of the sample goes to the ten largest clones. Material: peripheral blood. These receptors were taken from a human donor in a cohort sampled during active COVID-19.

A single count supports this clone. V gene TRBV24-1 combines with J gene TRBJ2-3; a weak D match, TRBD2 (5 bases). Germline CDR1 KGHDR, CDR2 SFDVKD. The V gene lost 0 bases and the J gene lost 9 bases, with 9 bases spanning the gap. This CDR3 has 13 residues. CDR3 loop: CATSDLPRGTQYF. The CDR3 nucleotides read TGTGCCACCAGTGATTTGCCACGGGGAACGCAGTATTTT.

This clone has only one observation. The chain employs TRBV19 and TRBJ2-1; D perhaps matches TRBD1 (5 bases). This CDR3 region has 13 residues. Germline CDR1 reads LNHDA; CDR2 reads SQIVND (reference sequence). Deletions cut 2 bases from V and 8 bases from J, with 10 bases between. The CDR3 sequence: CASSIRQKDEQFF. The CDR3 nucleotides are TGTGCCAGTAGTATACGACAGAAGGATGAGCAGTTCTTC. Full variable domain (remainder filled in from reference TRBV19 and TRBJ2-1): DGGITQSPKYLFRKEGQNVTLSCEQNLNHDAMYWYRQDPGQGLRLIYYSQIVNDFQKGDIAEGYSVSREKKESFPLTVTSAQKNPTAFYLCASSIRQKDEQFFGPGTRLTVL.

V gene TRBV9 combines with J gene TRBJ1-2, with D hard to call. Germline V CDR1 and CDR2: SGDLS, YYNGEE. The CDR3 totals 12 residues. Trimming removed 4 bases at V and 3 bases at J, with 7 bases between. CDR3 coding DNA: TGTGCCAGCAGCTCAGGTGACTATGGCTACACCTTC. It translates to CASSSGDYGYTF.

The rearrangement uses TRBV5-4 and TRBJ2-5, with D possibly being TRBD2 (6 bases). CDR3 length: 15 residues. Between the trimmed V and J ends, which lost 1 base and 2 bases, there was a span of 12 bases. Germline V CDR1 and CDR2: SGHNT, YYREEE (reference sequence). The CDR3 DNA is TGTGCCAGCAGCTTGAATAGCGGAAATCAAGAGACCCAGTACTTC. Its translation: CASSLNSGNQETQYF.

This sequence joins TRBV19 and TRBJ1-2; D is perhaps TRBD1 (5 bases). This CDR3 region has 15 residues. The germline CDR1 and CDR2 sequences are LNHDA and SQIVND (reference sequence). The V end was cut by 8 bases, the J end by 4 bases, with 20 bases between. CDR3 residues: CASGLLGATSYGYTF. The CDR3 DNA reads TGTGCCAGTGGCCTCCTAGGGGCAACATCCTATGGCTACACCTTC.

V gene TRBV19 combines with J gene TRBJ2-4; D uncertain. The CDR3 is 16 amino acids. V lost 3 bases, J lost 0 bases, and 12 bases lay in between. Germline assignment: CDR1 LNHDA and CDR2 SQIVND (reference sequence). In DNA, the CDR3 is TGTGCCAGTAGTATTAGTCATCCGATAGCCAAAAACATTCAGTACTTC. Encoded protein: CASSISHPIAKNIQYF.

The rearrangement uses TRBV5-1 and TRBJ2-1, with 8 positions matching TRBD2. V lost 4 bases, J lost 1 base, and 4 bases stayed unmatched. Germline CDR1 reads SGHRS; CDR2 reads YFSETQ. The CDR3 covers 15 residues. The CDR3 DNA reads TGCGCCAGCAGCCTTACTAGCGGTTCCTACAATGAGCAGTTCTTC. As protein: CASSLTSGSYNEQFF.

This chain joins TRBV19 and TRBJ2-1; TRBD2 aligns across 9 bases. V shed 5 bases and J 10 bases; nucleotides not matched to a gene: 9. CDR1 is LNHDA and CDR2 is SQIVND in the germline V gene (reference sequence). The CDR3 has 14 residues. The CDR3 DNA reads as TGTGCCAGTAGTTGGTTAGCGGGAGCCAGGGAGCAGTTCTTC. It encodes CASSWLAGAREQFF.

J is TRBJ2-3 and V is TRBV10-3, with 13 bases that match TRBD2. V shed 4 bases and J 4 bases; nucleotides not matched to a gene: 2. CDR1 is ENHRY and CDR2 is SYGVKD in the germline V gene. The CDR3 extends over 15 amino acids. The CDR3 loop reads CAISGGLAGPDTQYF. The CDR3 DNA is TGTGCCATCAGTGGGGGACTAGCGGGACCAGATACGCAGTATTTT.

The chain combines TRBV6-4 with TRBJ2-1; D unclear. CDR3 length: 14 residues. V shed 5 bases and J shed 3 bases, with 11 bases lying between them. CDR1 MRHNA and CDR2 SNTAGT come from the germline V gene. In DNA, the CDR3 is TGTGCCAGCAGTCCCGACACAAGCTACAATGAGCAGTTCTTC. Translated: CASSPDTSYNEQFF.

The V call is TRBV4-3, the J call TRBJ1-5; 8 positions match TRBD1. The CDR3 is made up of 15 amino acids. V shed 0 bases, J shed 6 bases, and the junction held 4 bases outside the gene matches. CDR1 is LGHNA and CDR2 is YSLEER in the germline V gene. The CDR3 here is CASSQEWQGAQPQHF. CDR3 DNA: TGCGCCAGCAGCCAAGAGTGGCAGGGGGCTCAGCCCCAGCATTTT.

The chain combines TRBV4-3 with TRBJ2-5, with 7 nucleotides matching TRBD1. CDR3 length: 16 amino acids. CDR1 LGHNA and CDR2 YSLEER come from the germline V gene. After removal of 2 bases from V and 4 bases from J, the junction contained 10 bases not matched to a gene. CDR3 sequence: CASSQQTGELGETQYF. The CDR3 DNA sequence: TGCGCCAGCAGCCAACAAACAGGGGAATTAGGAGAGACCCAGTACTTC.

The CDR3 spells CASSGGGADTQYF. CDR3 nucleotide sequence: TGTGCCAGCAGTGGTGGGGGCGCAGATACGCAGTATTTT. This chain joins TRBV25-1 and TRBJ2-3; the D gene is possibly TRBD1 (6 bases). Looked up from germline, CDR1 is MGHDK and CDR2 is SYGVNS. The V end was cut by 4 bases, the J end by 4 bases, with 9 bases between. This CDR3 contains 13 residues.

The V and J genes are TRBV7-6 and TRBJ2-1; 7 bases align to TRBD2. V trimming: 1 base; J trimming: 4 bases; junction bases outside the gene matches: 7. Germline V gene lookup returns CDR1 SGHVS and CDR2 FNYEAQ. This CDR3 is built from 16 residues. The CDR3 coding sequence is TGTGCCAGCAGCTTAGTGGCGGGAGCAATATACAATGAGCAGTTCTTC. Translating it yields CASSLVAGAIYNEQFF. The variable domain in full, completed from reference TRBV7-6 and TRBJ2-1, reads GAGVSQSPRYKVTKRGQDVALRCDPISGHVSLYWYRQALGQGPEFLTYFNYEAQQDKSGLPNDRFSAERPEGSISTLTIQRTEQRDSAMYRCASSLVAGAIYNEQFFGPGTRLTVL.

This clone was observed a few times. The V and J genes are TRBV4-2 and TRBJ2-1, with 7 bases fitting TRBD2. CDR3 length: 15 amino acids. The junction had 7 bases not matched to a gene; V was cut back by 0 bases and J by 8 bases. Germline V CDR1 and CDR2: LGHNA, YNFKEQ. The CDR3 bases are TGTGCCAGCAGCCAAGAGAGGCGGGAGATGGATGAGCAGTTCTTC. This encodes CASSQERREMDEQFF.

The chain recombines TRBV18 with TRBJ2-1; D is possibly TRBD2 (6 bases). The CDR3 is made up of 16 amino acids. Germline lookup yields CDR1 KGHSH and CDR2 LQKENI. Trimming shortened V by 0 bases and J by 8 bases, and 17 bases separated the two germline ends. CDR3 sequence reads: CASSPPRLASLHEQFF. The CDR3 region has the DNA TGTGCCAGCTCACCACCGAGGCTAGCGAGCTTACATGAGCAGTTCTTC.

The chain has TRBV28 and TRBJ2-7, with a weak D call TRBD2 (6 bases). Trimming took 4 bases from V and 6 from J, leaving 19 bases between them. Germline lookup yields CDR1 MDHEN and CDR2 SYDVKM. The CDR3 totals 15 residues. CDR3 coding DNA: TGTGCCAGCAGTTCCCCCGGGGGACGATGGGTCGAGCAGTACTTC. Protein: CASSSPGGRWVEQYF. Full variable domain (remainder filled in from reference TRBV28 and TRBJ2-7): DVKVTQSSRYLVKRTGEKVFLECVQDMDHENMFWYRQDPGLGLRLIYFSYDVKMKEKGDIPEGYSVSREKKERFSLILESASTNQTSMYLCASSSPGGRWVEQYFGPGTRLTVT.

The gene calls are TRBV6-1 and TRBJ2-5, with 7 nucleotides matching TRBD2. Germline CDR1 is MNHNS and CDR2 is SASEGT. This CDR3 contains 17 residues. Trimming took 3 bases from V and 1 from J; bases not matched to a gene: 11. The CDR3 loop reads CASSEGREMIPQETQYF. The CDR3 coding sequence is TGTGCCAGCAGTGAGGGGCGGGAGATGATCCCCCAAGAGACCCAGTACTTC.

The J gene is TRBJ2-3, the V gene TRBV19; D possibly corresponds to TRBD2 (6 bases). The CDR3 loop spans 14 amino acids. The germline V gene encodes CDR1 LNHDA and CDR2 SQIVND (reference sequence). Deletions cut 5 bases from V and 4 bases from J, with 13 bases between. CDR3 in DNA: TGTGCCAGTAGTCATCGGGGGACCCCAGATACGCAGTATTTT. Translated, it gives CASSHRGTPDTQYF.

This clone was observed a few times. This chain links TRBV7-9 with TRBJ2-2, with 11 bases that match TRBD2. The length of the CDR3 is 18 residues. The germline V gene has CDR1 SEHNR and CDR2 FQNEAQ (reference sequence). Unmatched junction bases numbered 8, after V lost 1 base and J lost 4 bases. The CDR3 loop is CASSLVSLAGAGTGELFF. The CDR3 region has the DNA TGTGCCAGCAGCTTAGTTTCACTAGCGGGAGCAGGCACCGGGGAGCTGTTTTTT.

The CDR3 spells CASSLYRVDRGVDEQYF. The DNA for the CDR3 is TGTGCCAGCAGTTTATACCGAGTAGACAGGGGTGTCGACGAGCAGTACTTC. V usage is TRBV27 and J usage is TRBJ2-7; 8 nucleotides match TRBD1. Losses at the gene ends were 1 base for V and 5 bases for J; bases not matched to a gene: 13. The germline CDR1 and CDR2 sequences are MNHEY and SMNVEV (reference sequence). CDR3 length: 17 amino acids.

J is TRBJ2-1 and V is TRBV6-6; D uncertain. V was shortened by 1 base and J by 3 bases, with 4 bases between the two germline ends. CDR1 is MNHNY, CDR2 SVGAGI, per germline (reference sequence). The CDR3 consists of 13 residues. The chain's CDR3 is CASSYWLYNEQFF. The CDR3 DNA reads TGTGCCAGCAGTTACTGGCTCTACAATGAGCAGTTCTTC.

The table lists this clone with a few counts. J is TRBJ2-7 and V is TRBV2; D may be TRBD1 (6 bases). The germline CDR1 and CDR2 sequences are SNHLY and FYNNEI. The CDR3 consists of 14 residues. V lost 8 bases to trimming and J lost 2 bases, with 16 bases between them. This CDR3 is CASQLLGGTYEQYF. As DNA, the CDR3 is TGTGCCAGCCAATTACTAGGGGGAACCTACGAGCAGTACTTC.

Here the CDR3 reads CASEGRGGSYNEQFF. The CDR3 nucleotides are TGTGCCAGCGAGGGGAGGGGTGGCTCCTACAATGAGCAGTTCTTC. This chain links TRBV6-5 with TRBJ2-1, with 7 bases lining up with TRBD2. From germline, CDR1 is MNHEY and CDR2 SVGAGI. Trimming removed 8 bases from V and 0 bases from J; junction bases left unmatched: 7. This CDR3 spans 15 amino acids.

J is TRBJ2-7 and V is TRBV7-2; D unclear. Trimming pared 0 bases from V and 5 bases from J, leaving 11 bases between. The CDR3 contains 14 residues. The germline V gene encodes CDR1 SGHTA and CDR2 FQGNSA. The CDR3 reads CASSLAGPLHEQYF. CDR3 in DNA: TGTGCCAGCAGCTTAGCGGGCCCCCTCCACGAGCAGTACTTC.

This chain uses TRBV19 with TRBJ1-1, with D unresolved. Germline V gene data show CDR1 as LNHDA and CDR2 as SQIVND (reference sequence). Trimming took off 1 base at V and 1 base at J, with 7 bases between the two ends. CDR3 length equals 14 residues. CDR3 nucleotides: TGTGCCAGTAGTATAGTCCGGGGGAACACTGAAGCTTTCTTT. As protein: CASSIVRGNTEAFF.

The CDR3 region has the DNA TGTGCCAGTAGTATGGACAGGAAAAACAATGAGCAGTTCTTC. It specifies CASSMDRKNNEQFF. This chain links TRBV19 with TRBJ2-1, with 7 bases identical to TRBD1. Unmatched junction bases numbered 4, after V lost 3 bases and J lost 5 bases. The CDR3 consists of 14 residues. Germline CDR1 reads LNHDA; CDR2 reads SQIVND (reference sequence).